Presented here are 9 T cell receptor beta chains from one specimen sequenced in a study of cytomegalovirus exposure and HLA in healthy donors (dated by TCRdb to the late 2010s). Library construction relied on the immunoSEQ multiplex PCR assay. The source is immuneACCESS, and TCRdb retained only in-frame sequences with V and J called. Part of the clones is not carried over; for the studies checked, unresolved V genes explain less than half of this, and the remainder is unexplained. The sample records about 200,000 clones, around nine tenths of which are singletons. The ten largest clones take up around 3% of the sample. The material sequenced was PBMCs. These receptors originate from a young woman in good health and CMV-seronegative.

This rearrangement joins TRBV19 to TRBJ2-1, with 11 bases matching TRBD2. Germline trimming cut 6 bases from V and 5 bases from J; bases unmatched to any gene: 3. The CDR3 is made up of 14 amino acids. Germline CDR1 reads LNHDA; CDR2 reads SQIVND (reference sequence). In nucleotides, the CDR3 is TGTGCCAGTAGAGCGGGACTAGCGGACAATGAGCAGTTCTTC. Protein: CASRAGLADNEQFF.

J is TRBJ1-1 and V is TRBV5-1, with a possible D match to TRBD1 (6 bases). This CDR3 has 15 amino acids. V was clipped by 2 bases and J by 6 bases, with 17 bases between them. Germline-derived CDR1 and CDR2 are SGHRS and YFSETQ. In nucleotides, the CDR3 is TGCGCCAGCAGCTTTCTACAGGGTGGGGAACCTGAAGCTTTCTTT. Its protein is CASSFLQGGEPEAFF.

This clone appeared once. The V and J genes are TRBV7-2 and TRBJ1-2; 10 bases are a match to TRBD1. The V gene's germline CDR1 is SGHTA and CDR2 FQGNSA. Losses at the gene ends were 4 bases for V and 8 bases for J; bases not matched to a gene: 4. This CDR3 region has 13 residues. DNA for the CDR3: TGTGCCAGCAGCTCCTGGACAGGGGGAGGCTACACCTTC. It codes for CASSSWTGGGYTF.

The chain joins TRBV5-6 to TRBJ1-4; possibly TRBD1 for D (6 bases). This CDR3 is 16 amino acids long. Germline assignment: CDR1 SGHDT and CDR2 YYEEEE. Trimming removed 0 bases at V and 4 bases at J, with 13 bases between. The CDR3 is CASSLVTGTRNEKLFF. As DNA, the CDR3 is TGTGCCAGCAGCTTGGTTACCGGGACACGTAATGAAAAACTGTTTTTT.

The CDR3 loop reads CTSSQDLVLRREGTDTQYF. The DNA for the CDR3 is TGCACCAGCAGCCAAGACTTGGTTCTGAGGAGGGAAGGCACAGATACGCAGTATTTT. The rearrangement uses TRBV1 and TRBJ2-3; the table names TRBD2, a call not compared with the DNA. TRBV1 is deemed a pseudogene. The CDR3 length is 19 residues.

The chain has TRBV7-9 and TRBJ1-1; TRBD1 might be the D (6 bases). The CDR3 contains 14 residues. CDR1 is SEHNR, CDR2 FQNEAQ, per germline (reference sequence). Trimming took 4 bases from V and 1 from J, leaving 10 bases between them. CDR3 loop: CASSSPTGNTEAFF. The CDR3 DNA sequence: TGTGCCAGCAGCTCTCCGACAGGGAACACTGAAGCTTTCTTT.

V gene TRBV5-6 combines with J gene TRBJ2-1, with a tentative D call TRBD1 (6 bases). This CDR3 has 15 residues. Germline CDR1 reads SGHDT; CDR2 reads YYEEEE. With 1 base removed from V and 6 bases from J, the gap between germline ends came to 14 bases. CDR3 in amino acids: CASSLFLDSSNEQFF. The DNA of the CDR3 is TGTGCCAGCAGCTTGTTCTTGGACAGCAGCAATGAGCAGTTCTTC.

In its sample, this clone was seen a few times. V gene TRBV18 combines with J gene TRBJ1-5, with D possibly matching TRBD1 (5 bases). Per germline, CDR1 KGHSH and CDR2 LQKENI. V was clipped by 5 bases and J by 4 bases, with 12 bases between them. CDR3 length equals 14 residues. The CDR3 loop reads CASSAGTENQPQHF. CDR3 nucleotides: TGTGCCAGCTCAGCCGGGACTGAGAATCAGCCCCAGCATTTT.

The chain has TRBV6-1 and TRBJ1-4; the D is unclear. Germline loops: CDR1 MNHNS, CDR2 SASEGT. The CDR3 totals 15 residues. The V end lost 0 bases, the J end lost 4 bases, and 9 bases lay between the germline ends. CDR3 sequence reads: CASSEAGSDNEKLFF. Here the CDR3 DNA reads TGTGCCAGCAGTGAAGCGGGGAGTGATAATGAAAAACTGTTTTTT.